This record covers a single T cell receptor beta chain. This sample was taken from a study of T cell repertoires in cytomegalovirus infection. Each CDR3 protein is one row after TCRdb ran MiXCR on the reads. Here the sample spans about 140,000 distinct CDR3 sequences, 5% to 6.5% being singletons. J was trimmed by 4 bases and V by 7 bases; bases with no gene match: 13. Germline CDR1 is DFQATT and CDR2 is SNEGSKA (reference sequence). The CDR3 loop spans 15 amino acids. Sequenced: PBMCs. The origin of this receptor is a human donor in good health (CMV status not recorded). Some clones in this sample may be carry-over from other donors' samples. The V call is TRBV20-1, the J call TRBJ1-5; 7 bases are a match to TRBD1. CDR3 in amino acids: CSVKSLGTANQPQHF. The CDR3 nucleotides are TGCAGTGTTAAATCCCTCGGGACAGCGAATCAGCCCCAGCATTTT.